The rows below give T cell receptor beta chains drawn from one sample of a study of cytomegalovirus exposure and HLA in healthy donors. Data came from immunoSEQ multiplex PCR; TCRdb stores just in-frame clones and leaves some out. Of about 150,000 clones listed, about 68% are singletons. Material: PBMCs. The receptors come from a man aged 25-45 years in good health and CMV-seronegative. The CDR3 runs from the conserved cysteine through the conserved F or W. The order of the fields is J gene, V gene, CDR3 length, clone size, D gene, CDR3 DNA, CDR3 protein. D genes are given only for firm matches. Size is omitted from some rows. Given values are once, few, many or a class for expanded clones.

j_call: TRBJ2-5; v_call: TRBV9; cdr3_length: 16; clone_size: .; d_call: .; cdr3_nt: TGTGCCAGCAGCGTAGGGAGGTCGGCTAGAGAAGAGACCCAGTACTTC; cdr3_aa: CASSVGRSAREETQYF
j_call: TRBJ2-5; v_call: TRBV29-1; cdr3_length: 14; clone_size: .; d_call: .; cdr3_nt: TGCAGCGTTCCTCCGGAGGCAGGGGGGGAGACCCAGTACTTC; cdr3_aa: CSVPPEAGGETQYF
j_call: TRBJ2-1; v_call: TRBV9; cdr3_length: 15; clone_size: .; d_call: .; cdr3_nt: TGTGCCAGCAGCGCGGGGGGCGCCTCCTACAATGAGCAGTTCTTC; cdr3_aa: CASSAGGASYNEQFF
j_call: TRBJ1-1; v_call: TRBV7-9; cdr3_length: 12; clone_size: once; d_call: .; cdr3_nt: TGTGCCAGCAGAAACAGGGTAACTGAAGCTTTCTTT; cdr3_aa: CASRNRVTEAFF
j_call: TRBJ2-1; v_call: TRBV5-4; cdr3_length: 15; clone_size: .; d_call: TRBD1; cdr3_nt: TGTGCCAGCAGTTGGTCCGGGACAGGTATAAATGAGCAGTTCTTC; cdr3_aa: CASSWSGTGINEQFF
j_call: TRBJ2-2; v_call: TRBV19; cdr3_length: 17; clone_size: few; d_call: .; cdr3_nt: TGTGCCAGTAGTATAATCGGGATAGGGACGAACACCGGGGAGCTGTTTTTT; cdr3_aa: CASSIIGIGTNTGELFF
j_call: TRBJ2-5; v_call: TRBV9; cdr3_length: 14; clone_size: .; d_call: TRBD1; cdr3_nt: TGTGCCAGCAGCCAAAGCAGGGGGCTAGAGACCCAGTACTTC; cdr3_aa: CASSQSRGLETQYF
j_call: TRBJ1-1; v_call: TRBV19; cdr3_length: 13; clone_size: .; d_call: .; cdr3_nt: TGTGCCAGTAGTTTCGGGTTCAACACTGAAGCTTTCTTT; cdr3_aa: CASSFGFNTEAFF
j_call: TRBJ2-1; v_call: TRBV7-9; cdr3_length: 15; clone_size: few; d_call: TRBD1; cdr3_nt: TGTGCCAGCAGCTTCAGGACAGGGTCCTACAATGAGCAGTTCTTC; cdr3_aa: CASSFRTGSYNEQFF
j_call: TRBJ1-2; v_call: TRBV19; cdr3_length: 14; clone_size: few; d_call: TRBD1; cdr3_nt: TGTGCCAGTAACGTCCGGGACAGCCTTTATGGCTACACCTTC; cdr3_aa: CASNVRDSLYGYTF
j_call: TRBJ2-4; v_call: TRBV2; cdr3_length: 16; clone_size: .; d_call: .; cdr3_nt: TGTGCCAGCAGCGAGACAGGGACGGGACTCAAAAACATTCAGTACTTC; cdr3_aa: CASSETGTGLKNIQYF
j_call: TRBJ1-2; v_call: TRBV27; cdr3_length: 13; clone_size: .; d_call: .; cdr3_nt: TGTGCCAGCAGTTTAGGACAGAACTATGGCTACACCTTC; cdr3_aa: CASSLGQNYGYTF
j_call: TRBJ2-5; v_call: TRBV25-1; cdr3_length: 15; clone_size: .; d_call: .; cdr3_nt: TGTGCCAGCAGTGAATACCCGGGACTGCAAGAGACCCAGTACTTC; cdr3_aa: CASSEYPGLQETQYF
j_call: TRBJ1-2; v_call: TRBV5-4; cdr3_length: 13; clone_size: few; d_call: TRBD1; cdr3_nt: TGTGCCAGCAGCACTAGGGGGCTGGGAGGCTACACCTTC; cdr3_aa: CASSTRGLGGYTF
j_call: TRBJ1-5; v_call: TRBV6-1; cdr3_length: 15; clone_size: .; d_call: TRBD1; cdr3_nt: TGTGCCAGCACTAAAGACAGGGGAGGGAATCAGCCCCAGCATTTT; cdr3_aa: CASTKDRGGNQPQHF
j_call: TRBJ2-5; v_call: TRBV28; cdr3_length: 14; clone_size: .; d_call: TRBD1; cdr3_nt: TGTGCCAGCCTGTCAGGGGGTATGCAAGAGACCCAGTACTTC; cdr3_aa: CASLSGGMQETQYF
j_call: TRBJ2-4; v_call: TRBV9; cdr3_length: 13; clone_size: .; d_call: .; cdr3_nt: TGTGCCAGCAGCGTAGATTGGAGGAACATTCAGTACTTC; cdr3_aa: CASSVDWRNIQYF
j_call: TRBJ1-2; v_call: TRBV10-3; cdr3_length: 15; clone_size: .; d_call: TRBD1; cdr3_nt: TGTGCCATCAGTATAGACAGGGGCCGAGACTATGGCTACACCTTC; cdr3_aa: CAISIDRGRDYGYTF
j_call: TRBJ2-1; v_call: TRBV28; cdr3_length: 15; clone_size: .; d_call: TRBD1; cdr3_nt: TGTGCTTCAGTTCCCGGGACAGGGGGCGCGTATGAGCAGTTCTTC; cdr3_aa: CASVPGTGGAYEQFF
j_call: TRBJ1-1; v_call: TRBV11-3; cdr3_length: 13; clone_size: .; d_call: .; cdr3_nt: TGTGCCAGCAGCCTTACAGGGTCCGCTGAAGCTTTCTTT; cdr3_aa: CASSLTGSAEAFF
j_call: TRBJ1-2; v_call: TRBV28; cdr3_length: 16; clone_size: .; d_call: TRBD1; cdr3_nt: TGTGCCAGCAGTCCATCCGGACAGGGGGCCTTGAAGGGCTACACCTTC; cdr3_aa: CASSPSGQGALKGYTF
j_call: TRBJ2-6; v_call: TRBV2; cdr3_length: 14; clone_size: .; d_call: .; cdr3_nt: TGTGCCAGCAGTGAAATCGAGGGGGCCAACGTCCTGACTTTC; cdr3_aa: CASSEIEGANVLTF
j_call: TRBJ1-5; v_call: TRBV28; cdr3_length: 13; clone_size: once; d_call: .; cdr3_nt: TGTGCCAGCAGTCCCGACTTCAATCAGCCCCAGCATTTT; cdr3_aa: CASSPDFNQPQHF
j_call: TRBJ1-5; v_call: TRBV15; cdr3_length: 15; clone_size: few; d_call: .; cdr3_nt: TGTGCCACCAGCCTGGACGGGACCGGGGGTCAGCCCCAGCATTTT; cdr3_aa: CATSLDGTGGQPQHF
j_call: TRBJ2-3; v_call: TRBV15; cdr3_length: 14; clone_size: .; d_call: .; cdr3_nt: TGTGCCACCAGCCAAGAGTCTAGTCCAGATACGCAGTATTTT; cdr3_aa: CATSQESSPDTQYF
j_call: TRBJ2-5; v_call: TRBV28; cdr3_length: 15; clone_size: .; d_call: TRBD2; cdr3_nt: TGTGCCACCACTGGGCGGCGGGGGTTACGAGAGACCCAGTACTTC; cdr3_aa: CATTGRRGLRETQYF
j_call: TRBJ2-7; v_call: TRBV6-1; cdr3_length: 15; clone_size: .; d_call: .; cdr3_nt: TGTGCCAGCAGTGGTTTTGACAGTTTCGACGACGAGCAGTACTTC; cdr3_aa: CASSGFDSFDDEQYF
j_call: TRBJ2-2; v_call: TRBV5-5; cdr3_length: 15; clone_size: .; d_call: .; cdr3_nt: TGTGCCAGCAGCCCACACGCCACAGTTGGCGGGGAGCTGTTTTTT; cdr3_aa: CASSPHATVGGELFF
j_call: TRBJ2-5; v_call: TRBV7-8; cdr3_length: 14; clone_size: .; d_call: .; cdr3_nt: TGTGCCAGCAGCTCCCTTTACAGGGAAGAGACCCAGTACTTC; cdr3_aa: CASSSLYREETQYF
j_call: TRBJ2-7; v_call: TRBV5-1; cdr3_length: 13; clone_size: .; d_call: TRBD1; cdr3_nt: TGCGCCAGCAGCTTGGACAGGGGAAACGAGCAGTACTTC; cdr3_aa: CASSLDRGNEQYF
j_call: TRBJ2-7; v_call: TRBV11-2; cdr3_length: 13; clone_size: .; d_call: TRBD1; cdr3_nt: TGTGCCAGCAGCCCCGGGACAGTCTACGAGCAGTACTTC; cdr3_aa: CASSPGTVYEQYF
j_call: TRBJ1-3; v_call: TRBV2; cdr3_length: 13; clone_size: .; d_call: TRBD1; cdr3_nt: TGTGCCAGGACAGGGGGTTCAGAAGACACCATATATTTT; cdr3_aa: CARTGGSEDTIYF
j_call: TRBJ1-5; v_call: TRBV6-1; cdr3_length: 17; clone_size: few; d_call: .; cdr3_nt: TGTGCCAGCAGTGCTCTCGGCGGGGGCAAAGGCAATCAGCCCCAGCATTTT; cdr3_aa: CASSALGGGKGNQPQHF
j_call: TRBJ1-3; v_call: TRBV5-1; cdr3_length: 14; clone_size: .; d_call: .; cdr3_nt: TGCGCCAGCAGCTTGGGACAGGCGGTAAACACCATATATTTT; cdr3_aa: CASSLGQAVNTIYF
j_call: TRBJ1-1; v_call: TRBV5-6; cdr3_length: 18; clone_size: few; d_call: TRBD1; cdr3_nt: TGTGCCAGCAGCTCCAATTACGGGACAGGGCTCGTGAACACTGAAGCTTTCTTT; cdr3_aa: CASSSNYGTGLVNTEAFF
j_call: TRBJ2-1; v_call: TRBV7-3; cdr3_length: 16; clone_size: once; d_call: TRBD2; cdr3_nt: TGTGCCAGCAGCTCCAAGCGGGGGGCCTCCTACAATGAGCAGTTCTTC; cdr3_aa: CASSSKRGASYNEQFF
j_call: TRBJ2-1; v_call: TRBV27; cdr3_length: 15; clone_size: .; d_call: TRBD2; cdr3_nt: TGTGCCAGCAGGGTACCGGGGGGGCGGGACAATGAGCAGTTCTTC; cdr3_aa: CASRVPGGRDNEQFF
j_call: TRBJ2-1; v_call: TRBV12-5; cdr3_length: 11; clone_size: .; d_call: .; cdr3_nt: TGTGCTAGTGGTTTGGCGTCTGAGCAGTTCTTC; cdr3_aa: CASGLASEQFF
j_call: TRBJ1-1; v_call: TRBV20-1; cdr3_length: 11; clone_size: .; d_call: .; cdr3_nt: TGCAGTGCTAGCCCTAGTCCTGAAGCTTTCTTT; cdr3_aa: CSASPSPEAFF
j_call: TRBJ2-7; v_call: TRBV7-6; cdr3_length: 13; clone_size: .; d_call: .; cdr3_nt: TGTGCCAGCAGCGCCGACAGCTCCTACGAGCAGTACTTC; cdr3_aa: CASSADSSYEQYF